Sequencing of this T cell receptor beta chain was carried out in a study of tumor-infiltrating lymphocytes in primary liver carcinoma. Study information: Patients underwent resection of primary liver carcinoma.

Germline DNA was also extracted, and blood RNA derived from unsorted whole blood. Constant-region priming of 500 ng total RNA yielded TCR beta cDNA. Amplification in three nested multiplex PCR rounds with slightly modified ARM-PCR gave rise to TCR beta libraries. Both of the initial two PCR rounds ran for approximately 10 cycles and employed TRBV1-TRBV30 forward primers alongside a C-beta reverse primer. TCRdb reanalysed the multiplex PCR reads using MiXCR and keeps one entry per CDR3 protein. Altogether about 310,000 distinct CDR3 sequences are present, roughly 60% being singletons, with the ten largest covering roughly 10%. Comments on this clonotype: Antigen unknown.

The CDR3 totals 17 residues. J gave up 6 bases and V 0 bases, and 12 bases lay outside the gene matches. Germline V gives CDR1 SGHDN, CDR2 FVKESK. Overall study findings and caveats: Between tumor regions, pairs overlapped more than tumor-adjacent and tumor-blood pairs did.

The source material was peripheral blood. The receptor was isolated from a man aged 35 to 55 with primary liver carcinoma and hepatitis B virus infection. The V and J genes are TRBV14 and TRBJ2-3, with 7 bases that match TRBD2. The CDR3 bases are TGTGCCAGCAGCCAAGACCCTAGCGGAACCCGGGTCGATACGCAGTATTTT. It encodes CASSQDPSGTRVDTQYF.